Listed here is a single TCR beta chain. It lacks a known antigen. Qualities for individual bases were not recorded, and no much larger clone is one base off. Ophthalmopathy patients had moderately to severely active disease, Clinical Activity Score of at least 3, NOSPECS grade of at least 4, and duration under 3 months. Any patient with an uncontrolled infection, another autoimmune disease, pregnancy or lactation was excluded. Diagnoses were based on clinical symptoms, serum thyroxine and TRAb, thyroid ultrasound and orbital computed tomography. Ficoll-Paque density gradient centrifugation was used to isolate PBMCs from around 10 ml of fresh peripheral blood. Trizol reagent was used to extract total RNA, and RNA quality was then checked on an Agilent 2100 Bioanalyzer. CDR1 is given as GTSNPN and CDR2 as SVGIG, both from the germline V gene (reference sequence). Trimming takes 4 bases from V and 2 bases from J, and the germline ends sit 14 bases apart. Including the terminal cysteine and phenylalanine, the CDR3 comprises 14 residues. Here the CDR3 DNA is all that survives: 42 bases in frame from base 1.

The entry originates in a study of T cells in Graves' hyperthyroidism and ophthalmopathy (dated by TCRdb to 2018 to 2020). With regard to the full study: Peripheral blood was collected at initial diagnosis, before any treatment. Thyroid tissue and blood T-cell repertoires from about six Graves' hyperthyroidism patients were also compared in the study. Prospective prediction of ophthalmopathy was tested in an independent validation cohort consisting of some 19 hyperthyroidism patients and 15 or so patients who later progressed to ophthalmopathy. TCR V-J signatures able to tell the groups apart were searched for in a discovery cohort of 100 or so patients, of whom around 43 had Graves' ophthalmopathy and about 60 had stable Graves' hyperthyroidism. TCR Vbeta CDR3 sequencing of some 140 peripheral blood samples (approximately 44 ophthalmopathy, about 75 hyperthyroidism and roughly 17 progressor patients) is reported in the paper. After sampling, hyperthyroidism patients received methimazole starting at 30 mg daily, and ophthalmopathy patients received high-dose intravenous methylprednisolone. The approximately 98 discovery patients were randomly divided into training and test sets at a 7:3 ratio. The full study reports these points: In validation, the model predicted progression to ophthalmopathy with around 71% sensitivity and 72% to 85% specificity, a median of about 6.7 months before onset. Ophthalmopathy was separated from stable hyperthyroidism by a 13 V-J signature model, with around 88% sensitivity and approximately 81% specificity obtained in cross-validation and 80%/75% obtained in testing. No statistical method was used to set the sample size in advance, and investigators knew the group allocation. Blood samples also contained most of the expanded thyroid clonotypes (frequency above 0.001), which suggests that blood repertoires may reflect thyroid immune responses.

The TCR beta CDR3 regions were amplified from the RNA transcripts. For the first round of RT-PCR on the TCR CDR3, the HTBI primer set was used together with the Qiagen OneStep RT-PCR kit. Libraries were constructed in a second round of multiplex PCR, after which size selection and purification were performed. Libraries were sequenced paired-end with 100 bp reads on an Illumina HiSeq2000. The source study handled its data this way. Raw data were processed with SOAPnuke, discarding reads with adapters, uncalled bases, mean Phred below 15, or no exact constant-primer or identifier match. High-quality paired reads were merged using COPE v1.2.5, and each unique nucleotide sequence was defined as a clonotype. MiTCR v1.1 was used to align the clonotypes against IMGT TRBV, TRBD and TRBJ reference segments. The analysis included only V-J combinations with a frequency above 0.0001, which together covered roughly 99% of the repertoires. A TCS score was defined as the ratio between F50 (clonal expansion) and ExV (chaos), using BLOSUM62-based TCRdist between CDR3 peptides within each V-J. Welch's t-statistics and random forest reduced fewer than 550 V-J features to 10 to 15, which were used in a naive Bayes classifier (R e1071). TCRdb trimmed public reads at Q25 via fastp, called clones via MiXCR and kept in-frame beta chains. CDR3 protein duplicates are merged, each entry listing the most common genes and DNA. These V and J calls derive from TCRdb rather than the authors' analysis. Counted in this sample were around 500,000 distinct CDR3 sequences; approximately 23% of them appeared once. The leading ten clones occupy about half of the sample.

This TCR was recovered from a woman in her 70s with Graves' ophthalmopathy. The sequence is built from TRBV30 and TRBJ1-1; the D gene is unclear. Material for sequencing was blood. The bases are TGTGCCTGGAAGCTGTTCGTAGAAAACACTGAAGCTTTCTTT. Translated, this is CAWKLFVENTEAFF. Supplemented by the reference TRBV30 and TRBJ1-1 proteins around the CDR3, the complete variable domain is SQTIHQWPATLVQPVGSPLSLECTVEGTSNPNLYWYRQAAGRGLQLLFYSVGIGQISSEVPQNLSASRPQDRQFILSSKKLLLSDSGFYLCAWKLFVENTEAFFGQGTRLTVV.